The T cell receptor (beta chain) described here comes from a study of blood T cell repertoires in COVID-19 (dated by TCRdb to the early 2020s). General notes on the study: Samples from collaborators originated in the United States, Italy and Spain and spanned both the acute and convalescent phases of COVID-19. The material from the prospective study consisted of cDNA or gDNA derived from T cells, B-cell-depleted T cells, or PBMCs. Deeply sampled blood TCRbeta repertoires from subjects exposed to, actively infected with, or recovered from COVID-19 were included in the dataset. A freely available public database, intended as a resource for researchers studying the immune response to SARS-CoV-2, is where the repertoires were released. The samples were drawn from two sources: the first 160 participants of the ongoing ImmuneRACE study, and over 1,000 subjects contributed by 6 global collaborators. A de-identified subject ID, COVID-19 status, age in years and sex were almost always included in the sample metadata. Where available, HLA class I and class II types were taken from metadata supplied by the sample provider and were not determined by assay-based typing.

In the prospective study, participants were roughly 18 to 100 years old, resided in 20 to 30 geographic areas of the United States, and were enrolled through a virtual design. In the prospective study, cohorts were assigned on the basis of participant-reported clinical history obtained from a screening survey and a study questionnaire. Each participant in the prospective study had whole blood, serum and a nasopharyngeal or oropharyngeal swab collected by mobile phlebotomists. Over a roughly 2-month period, participants in the prospective study had the option of providing additional blood draws and questionnaires. Blood samples from the prospective study were shipped frozen or at room temperature prior to DNA extraction. On this clone itself: Its antigen is still unknown. No clone much larger than this one lies a single base away; base qualities are absent.

Study-level results and caveats: Clinical and demographic metadata were provided uncurated, with the amount varying by source and participant.

The immunoSEQ Assay, a bias-controlled multiplex PCR, was used to amplify TCRbeta CDR3 regions from genomic DNA. The study's own analysis went as follows. Within the assay, amplification of reference gene primers was used to estimate how many nucleated cells each sample contained. Sequence reads were collapsed and filtered to measure the absolute abundance of every unique TCRbeta CDR3 rearrangement. For each sample, productive Simpson clonality was calculated by taking the square root of Simpson's diversity index across productive rearrangements. TCRdb took over this immuneACCESS table, retaining in-frame rearrangements with V and J assigned. Such tables are incomplete; in checked studies, under half of the missing clones stem from an unresolved V gene, and the remainder is unexplained. The DNA was the basis for D and trimming; V, J and clone size are from that table. This sample is represented by around 250,000 clones; approximately 85% of them were singletons. The leading ten clones occupy approximately 8.2% of the sample.

V ends up 4 bases short and J 1 base short, with an unmatched junction base count of 4. Spanning cysteine to phenylalanine, the CDR3 consists of 15 amino acids. Only the CDR3 DNA stays, 45 bases, in frame from base 1. Taken from the germline V gene, the CDR1 and CDR2 loops are MNHEY and SVGEGT. The sample consisted of PBMCs or T cells enriched from blood (not recorded which). The V gene is TRBV6-2 or TRBV6-3 and the J gene is TRBJ2-7, and TRBD1 aligns with 10 junction nucleotides. The sequence derives from a woman between 50 and 59 years old with acute COVID-19. The base sequence is TGTGCCAGCAGTTCTGGACAGGGGGGATCCTACGAGCAGTACTTC. This encodes CASSSGQGGSYEQYF.